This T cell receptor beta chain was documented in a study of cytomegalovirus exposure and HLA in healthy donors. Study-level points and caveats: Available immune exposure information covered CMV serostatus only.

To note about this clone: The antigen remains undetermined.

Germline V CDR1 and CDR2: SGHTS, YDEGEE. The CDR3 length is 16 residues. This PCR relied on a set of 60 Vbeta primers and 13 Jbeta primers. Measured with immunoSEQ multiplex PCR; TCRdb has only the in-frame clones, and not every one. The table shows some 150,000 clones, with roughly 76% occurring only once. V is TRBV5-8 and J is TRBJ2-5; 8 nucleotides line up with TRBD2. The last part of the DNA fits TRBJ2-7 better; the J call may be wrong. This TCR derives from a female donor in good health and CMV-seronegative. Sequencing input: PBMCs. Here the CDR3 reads CASSWVGGRISYEQYF. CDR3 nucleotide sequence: TGTGCCAGCAGCTGGGTGGGCGGGAGGATATCCTACGAGCAGTACTTC.